This T cell receptor beta chain was documented in a study of blood T cell repertoires in COVID-19. About the study: Acute and convalescent COVID-19 specimens originated in the United States, Italy and Spain. T cells, B-cell-depleted T cells, or PBMCs provided the cDNA or gDNA that served as material.

Methods used by the authors: From reference gene primer amplification, estimates of nucleated cell counts were derived. TCRdb's copy holds only in-frame clones and misses some; the assay was immunoSEQ multiplex PCR. V and J calls and clone size are those listed in that table; D and trimming were worked out from the DNA. The sample has approximately 160,000 clones, almost 85% seen once. The CDR3 loop spans 17 amino acids. CDR1 is SGHVS, CDR2 FQNEAQ, per germline. V lost 5 bases and J lost 1, with 20 bases in between. The chain employs TRBV7-8 and TRBJ1-1; possibly TRBD1 for D (6 bases). The clonotype was recovered from a man aged 18 to 29 with active or convalescent COVID-19. Material: peripheral blood. The DNA for the CDR3 is TGTGCCAGCAGCCGAACTGCTTCACAGGGTTGGAACACTGAAGCTTTCTTT. The encoded protein is CASSRTASQGWNTEAFF. The whole variable domain, remainder taken from reference TRBV7-8 and TRBJ1-1, is GAGVSQSPRYKVAKRGQDVALRCDPISGHVSLFWYQQALGQGPEFLTYFQNEAQLDKSGLPSDRFFAERPEGSVSTLKIQRTQQEDSAVYLCASSRTASQGWNTEAFFGQGTRLTVV.